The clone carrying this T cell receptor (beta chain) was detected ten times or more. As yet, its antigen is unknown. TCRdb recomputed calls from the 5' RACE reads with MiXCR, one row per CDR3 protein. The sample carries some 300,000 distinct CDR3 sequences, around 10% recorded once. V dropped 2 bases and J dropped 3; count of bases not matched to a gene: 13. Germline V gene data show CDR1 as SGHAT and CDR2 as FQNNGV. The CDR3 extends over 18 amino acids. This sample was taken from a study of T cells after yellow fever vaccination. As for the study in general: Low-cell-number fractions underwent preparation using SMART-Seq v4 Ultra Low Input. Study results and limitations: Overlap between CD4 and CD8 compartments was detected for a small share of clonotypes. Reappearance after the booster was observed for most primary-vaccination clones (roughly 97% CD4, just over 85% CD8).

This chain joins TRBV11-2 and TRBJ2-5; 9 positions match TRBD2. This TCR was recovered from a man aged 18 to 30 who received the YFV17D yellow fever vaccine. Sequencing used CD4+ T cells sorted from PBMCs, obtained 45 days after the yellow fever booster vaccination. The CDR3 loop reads CASSLYGGGAWDEETQYF. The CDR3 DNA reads TGTGCCAGCAGCTTATATGGCGGGGGGGCGTGGGATGAAGAGACCCAGTACTTC.